The T cell receptor (beta chain) described here comes from a study of T cell responses to AZD1222 COVID-19 vaccine. Whole-study results and caveats: Clonal diversity was possibly underestimated, and the donors were mostly white British, with more females. Every sample of the repertoires postdated the peak T cell response.

To note about this clone: What it recognizes is unknown.

The CDR3 extends over 14 amino acids. Trimming shortened V by 4 bases and J by 3 bases, and 12 bases separated the two germline ends. Germline V gene lookup returns CDR1 MNHEY and CDR2 SVGAGI. The method was immunoSEQ multiplex PCR; TCRdb's version includes in-frame clones alone and lacks a portion of them. This table holds some 190,000 clones, around 91% found once. The chain links TRBV6-5 to TRBJ1-2, with TRBD1 as a possible D gene (5 bases). The sample here was peripheral blood, taken on day 0 of AZD1222 vaccination. The sequence came from an adult in good health. In nucleotides, the CDR3 is TGTGCCAGCAGTTGGGGGGGGACGGACTATGGCTACACCTTC. It encodes CASSWGGTDYGYTF.